This is a list of T cell receptor beta chains from one sample in a study of T-cell memory formation after mild COVID-19. Each CDR3 protein gets one entry after TCRdb re-called the 5' RACE reads with MiXCR. Here the sample spans 210,000 or so distinct CDR3 sequences, approximately 30% being singletons. Sequencing was carried out using PBMCs or a T cell subset sorted from them (not recorded which). All receptors come from an adult woman who had mild COVID-19 (a few samples of this study predate the infection). Cell type and time point are not known. Both conserved end residues are part of each CDR3. The D gene is left open where the match is weak. Some rows mark clone size as missing; the rest say once, few, many or name a class of expanded clone.

CDR3 protein	CDR3 DNA	V gene	D gene	clone size	J gene
CSARGGAEGYTF	TGCAGTGCTAGAGGGGGGGCGGAAGGCTACACCTTC	TRBV20-1	.	.	TRBJ1-2
CSASEAQETQYF	TGCAGTGCATCTGAGGCCCAAGAGACCCAGTACTTC	TRBV20-1	.	.	TRBJ2-5
CASSTTGGDYGYTF	TGTGCCAGCAGTACGACAGGGGGCGACTATGGCTACACCTTC	TRBV27	TRBD1	.	TRBJ1-2
CSARHGLWGTEAFF	TGCAGTGCTAGGCATGGGCTGTGGGGCACTGAAGCTTTCTTT	TRBV20-1	.	.	TRBJ1-1
CASSDPGQTDYEQYF	TGTGCCAGCAGTGACCCGGGCCAGACAGACTACGAGCAGTACTTC	TRBV25-1	.	.	TRBJ2-7
CATSPGLAGLSQETQYF	TGCGCCACCTCACCGGGACTAGCGGGGTTAAGCCAAGAGACCCAGTACTTC	TRBV5-1	TRBD2	.	TRBJ2-5
CASSFRSSGEPTDTQYF	TGTGCCAGCAGCTTCAGATCCTCGGGGGAACCCACAGATACGCAGTATTTT	TRBV7-6	.	.	TRBJ2-3
CASSQEYRQETQYF	TGCGCCAGCAGCCAAGAATACAGGCAAGAGACCCAGTACTTC	TRBV4-1	.	.	TRBJ2-5
CASSRDGLAGGSEQFF	TGCGCCAGCAGCCGGGATGGACTAGCGGGAGGTAGTGAGCAGTTCTTC	TRBV4-3	TRBD2	few	TRBJ2-1
CASSLTGTGSDTQYF	TGTGCCAGCAGCTTAACCGGGACAGGTTCAGATACGCAGTATTTT	TRBV7-9	TRBD1	.	TRBJ2-3
CASSPPEGGPNEQFF	TGCGCCAGCAGCCCCCCGGAGGGGGGGCCAAATGAGCAGTTCTTC	TRBV5-1	.	many	TRBJ2-1
CASTSDPATEAFF	TGTGCCAGCACCTCGGACCCCGCCACTGAAGCTTTCTTT	TRBV3-1	.	.	TRBJ1-1
CASSPRTTDVPEAFF	TGTGCCAGCTCACCACGTACGACTGACGTCCCTGAAGCTTTCTTT	TRBV18	.	few	TRBJ1-1
CASRLSGTEGYTF	TGTGCCAGTCGCCTCTCGGGGACAGAGGGCTACACCTTC	TRBV12-3/TRBV12-4	TRBD1	few	TRBJ1-2
CASSLYEGFTEAFF	TGTGCCAGCAGTTTATATGAAGGGTTCACTGAAGCTTTCTTT	TRBV27	.	few	TRBJ1-1
CASSASGDYGYTF	TGTGCCAGCAGTGCTTCTGGAGACTATGGCTACACCTTC	TRBV2	.	.	TRBJ1-2
CASSQGRLSNSPLHF	TGTGCCAGCAGCCAAGGCCGGCTGTCGAATTCACCCCTCCACTTT	TRBV3-1	.	few	TRBJ1-6
CASSLDRGHTGELFF	TGCGCCAGCAGCCTCGACAGGGGGCATACCGGGGAGCTGTTTTTT	TRBV5-1	TRBD1	.	TRBJ2-2
CASSLAGTGNTIYF	TGTGCCAGCAGCTTAGCCGGGACTGGAAACACCATATATTTT	TRBV7-2	.	few	TRBJ1-3
CASSQFGGNTEAFF	TGTGCCAGCTCACAGTTCGGGGGGAACACTGAAGCTTTCTTT	TRBV18	.	.	TRBJ1-1
CASSPGQPVTEAFF	TGTGCCAGCTCACCGGGACAGCCGGTCACTGAAGCTTTCTTT	TRBV18	TRBD1	.	TRBJ1-1
CASSLGPRQPQHF	TGTGCCAGCTCACTGGGACCGCGACAGCCCCAGCATTTT	TRBV18	.	.	TRBJ1-5
CASSPMPRDSESTDTQYF	TGCGCCAGCAGCCCGATGCCCCGGGACAGTGAAAGCACAGATACGCAGTATTTT	TRBV5-1	TRBD1	.	TRBJ2-3
CASSLYPLADNEQFF	TGCGCCAGCAGCTTGTATCCACTAGCAGACAATGAGCAGTTCTTC	TRBV5-1	.	.	TRBJ2-1
CASSRQASSYNSPLHF	TGTGCCAGCTCTAGACAGGCTAGCTCCTATAATTCACCCCTCCACTTT	TRBV6-5	.	.	TRBJ1-6
CASSLEGTSNQPQHF	TGCGCCAGCAGCTTGGAGGGGACTAGCAATCAGCCCCAGCATTTT	TRBV5-1	.	.	TRBJ1-5
CASTMAGAYEQYF	TGTGCCAGCACCATGGCGGGCGCCTACGAGCAGTACTTC	TRBV7-9	.	few	TRBJ2-7
CASTISTGYEQYF	TGTGCCAGCACCATTTCGACAGGGTACGAGCAGTACTTC	TRBV6-1	TRBD1	.	TRBJ2-7
CASSQGQGRNNEQFF	TGTGCCAGCAGCCAAGGACAGGGGAGGAACAATGAGCAGTTCTTC	TRBV9	TRBD1	.	TRBJ2-1
CASSVAWINQETQYF	TGTGCCAGCAGCGTAGCTTGGATCAACCAAGAGACCCAGTACTTC	TRBV9	.	.	TRBJ2-5
CASSIRQNLNYGYTF	TGTGCCAGCAGCATACGACAGAATCTAAACTATGGCTACACCTTC	TRBV4-2	.	once	TRBJ1-2
CATTGDRNTGELFF	TGTGCCACCACAGGGGACAGGAACACCGGGGAGCTGTTTTTT	TRBV15	TRBD1	.	TRBJ2-2
CASSLGSRGASAYEQYF	TGTGCCAGCAGCTTAGGATCACGCGGGGCTAGCGCCTACGAGCAGTACTTC	TRBV7-6	.	few	TRBJ2-7
CSAKPDSLSPQHF	TGCAGCGCCAAGCCGGACAGTCTGTCGCCCCAGCATTTT	TRBV29-1	.	.	TRBJ1-5
CASSSTAAGVSSNEQFF	TGTGCCAGCAGCTCCACAGCAGCGGGAGTAAGTAGTAATGAGCAGTTCTTC	TRBV7-6	TRBD2	few	TRBJ2-1
CSVVRGLGDEQYF	TGCAGCGTTGTACGGGGGCTAGGTGACGAGCAGTACTTC	TRBV29-1	.	.	TRBJ2-7
CSARLRSRKGNEQFF	TGCAGTGCTAGACTACGGTCCCGCAAGGGCAATGAGCAGTTCTTC	TRBV20-1	.	.	TRBJ2-1
CARSPSNQETQYF	TGTGCCAGGAGCCCTAGCAACCAAGAGACCCAGTACTTC	TRBV12-3/TRBV12-4	.	.	TRBJ2-5
CASSRDSATGELFF	TGTGCCAGCAGCCGGGACTCTGCCACCGGGGAGCTGTTTTTT	TRBV9	.	.	TRBJ2-2
CASRKGLRPVNNEQFF	TGTGCCAGCAGGAAGGGACTCCGACCCGTGAACAATGAGCAGTTCTTC	TRBV2	.	few	TRBJ2-1
CASSEGRIQETQYF	TGCGCCAGCAGCGAAGGACGGATCCAAGAGACCCAGTACTTC	TRBV5-1	.	few	TRBJ2-5